Below are 26 T cell receptor beta chains sequenced from a single sample in a study of control samples from healthy donors and cancer patients. Sequenced by immunoSEQ multiplex PCR; TCRdb stores in-frame clones only, minus some. This table holds 65,000 to 100,000 clones, around 87% found once. Sequencing was carried out using blood. These receptors were collected from a man in his fifties in good health.

The V gene is TRBV24-1, the J gene TRBJ2-3; possibly TRBD2 for D (7 bases). V gave up 2 bases and J gave up 1 base, with 15 bases separating them. The V gene's germline CDR1 is KGHDR and CDR2 SFDVKD. The length of the CDR3 is 17 residues. CDR3 protein: CATSDSVAGAGTDTQYF. The DNA of the CDR3 is TGTGCCACCAGTGATTCGGTTGCGGGGGCTGGCACAGATACGCAGTATTTT.

The chain is built from TRBV5-1 and TRBJ1-1; D uncertain. Trimming cost V 4 bases and J 0 bases, with 13 bases left between them. This CDR3 comprises 15 residues. The germline V gene has CDR1 SGHRS and CDR2 YFSETQ. Here the CDR3 reads CASSPASTMNTEAFF. CDR3 DNA sequence: TGCGCCAGCAGCCCGGCGAGCACCATGAACACTGAAGCTTTCTTT.

The chain has TRBV6-6 and TRBJ2-1, with D possibly being TRBD2 (6 bases). The CDR3 is 12 residues long. V was pared by 8 bases and J by 7 bases, with 12 bases between. Germline V gives CDR1 MNHNY, CDR2 SVGAGI (reference sequence). The CDR3 sequence is CASGGMRNEQFF. The DNA for the CDR3 is TGTGCCAGCGGAGGGATGAGGAATGAGCAGTTCTTC.

The V gene is TRBV5-4, the J gene TRBJ2-7; weak D call: TRBD2 (6 bases). The V gene's germline CDR1 is SGHNT and CDR2 YYREEE (reference sequence). The CDR3 spans 13 residues. V lost 0 bases and J lost 5, with 9 bases in between. The CDR3 is CASSLVGGDEQYF. CDR3 sequence (DNA): TGTGCCAGCAGCTTGGTTGGCGGGGACGAGCAGTACTTC.

The J gene is TRBJ2-2, the V gene TRBV27, with TRBD2 identical over 14 bases. Per germline, CDR1 MNHEY and CDR2 SMNVEV (reference sequence). The V gene end was trimmed by 6 bases and the J gene end by 5 bases; junction bases not matched to a gene: 5. CDR3 length: 16 amino acids. DNA for the CDR3: TGTGCCAGCAGGGGACTAGCGGGAGTGGGGACCGGGGAGCTGTTTTTT. The encoded protein is CASRGLAGVGTGELFF.

V gene TRBV14 combines with J gene TRBJ1-1, with a tentative D call TRBD1 (5 bases). The germline V gene has CDR1 SGHDN and CDR2 FVKESK. Trimming cost V 5 bases and J 3 bases, with 16 bases left between them. CDR3 length equals 15 residues. In DNA form, the CDR3 reads TGTGCCAGCAGCGGTATGACAGTTCGGGACACTGAAGCTTTCTTT. It is translated as CASSGMTVRDTEAFF.

The chain carries TRBV29-1 and TRBJ1-2; D not resolved. The CDR3 is 13 residues long. Germline values: CDR1 SQVTM, CDR2 ANQGSEA. Between the trimmed V and J ends, which lost 3 bases and 7 bases, there was a span of 15 bases. The CDR3 spells CSVEDSEARGYTF. The DNA for the CDR3 is TGCAGCGTTGAGGACTCAGAAGCCCGTGGCTACACCTTC.

The rearrangement links TRBV6-5 to TRBJ1-1, with D maybe TRBD1 (5 bases). Germline-derived CDR1 and CDR2 are MNHEY and SVGAGI. This CDR3 is 15 amino acids long. Trimming cost V 1 base and J 4 bases, with 13 bases left between them. In nucleotides, the CDR3 is TGTGCCAGCAGTTACTGGGCAGGGCAGGTCACTGAAGCTTTCTTT. It yields the protein CASSYWAGQVTEAFF.

The genes are TRBV4-3 and TRBJ2-1, with 9 nucleotides matching TRBD1. Germline V gene data show CDR1 as LGHNA and CDR2 as YSLEER. CDR3 length: 15 amino acids. Unmatched junction bases numbered 6, after V lost 2 bases and J lost 7 bases. The CDR3 region is CASSQYTGTGNEQFF. In DNA, the CDR3 is TGCGCCAGCAGCCAATATACCGGGACAGGGAATGAGCAGTTCTTC.

J is TRBJ1-1 and V is TRBV30, with a weak D call TRBD1 (5 bases). The CDR3 length is 14 residues. CDR1 and CDR2 (germline): GTSNPN, SVGIG (reference sequence). Trimming removed 3 bases at V and 6 bases at J, with 17 bases between. Here the CDR3 reads CAWSTDLGGAEAFF. The DNA of the CDR3 is TGTGCCTGGAGCACCGACCTGGGGGGGGCTGAAGCTTTCTTT.

The rearrangement uses TRBV4-3 and TRBJ2-1; no clear D gene. Germline V gene lookup returns CDR1 LGHNA and CDR2 YSLEER. CDR3 length equals 12 residues. Trimming took 0 bases from V and 11 from J, leaving 8 bases between them. The CDR3 bases are TGCGCCAGCAGCCAAGATAGGGATCAGCAGTTCTTC. It is translated as CASSQDRDQQFF.

This clone occurred once. The chain carries TRBV19 and TRBJ2-2; D not resolved. Germline CDR1 reads LNHDA; CDR2 reads SQIVND (reference sequence). V lost 3 bases and J lost 8, with 7 bases in between. The CDR3 is made up of 12 amino acids. The CDR3 coding sequence is TGTGCCAGTAGTATTAGTGCTGGGGAGCTGTTTTTT. Translation: CASSISAGELFF.

The chain couples TRBV18 to TRBJ1-6, with 7 bases lining up with TRBD1. The CDR3 length is 15 residues. The ends lost 2 bases at V and 9 bases at J; junction bases unmatched: 7. Per the germline V gene, CDR1 is KGHSH and CDR2 is LQKENI. In nucleotides, the CDR3 is TGTGCCAGCTCACCATGGGACAGTTTGGTTTCACCCCTCCACTTT. It is translated as CASSPWDSLVSPLHF.

The chain joins TRBV24-1 to TRBJ1-1, with D maybe TRBD1 (5 bases). The germline V gene has CDR1 KGHDR and CDR2 SFDVKD. The length of the CDR3 is 13 residues. V was cut by 4 bases and J by 3 bases, with 8 bases left in between. In DNA, the CDR3 is TGTGCCACCAGTGACGACAGAGACACTGAAGCTTTCTTT. Translated: CATSDDRDTEAFF.

The CDR3 DNA reads as TGTGCCAGCAGCCCAGGTGGTCTCACTGAAGCTTTCTTT. Translated, it gives CASSPGGLTEAFF. The V and J genes are TRBV5-4 and TRBJ1-1; no clear D gene. The germline V gene has CDR1 SGHNT and CDR2 YYREEE (reference sequence). The CDR3 sequence is 13 residues long. V was shortened by 4 bases and J by 4 bases, with 11 bases between the two germline ends. Full variable domain (outside the CDR3, taken from reference TRBV5-4 and TRBJ1-1): ETGVTQSPTHLIKTRGQQVTLRCSSQSGHNTVSWYQQALGQGPQFIFQYYREEENGRGNFPPRFSGLQFPNYSSELNVNALELDDSALYLCASSPGGLTEAFFGQGTRLTVV.

This clone was detected once. The chain recombines TRBV5-6 with TRBJ2-2, with 8 bases aligning to TRBD1. V shed 4 bases, J shed 5 bases, and the junction held 4 bases outside the gene matches. The length of the CDR3 is 14 residues. CDR1 and CDR2 (germline): SGHDT, YYEEEE. The CDR3: CASSPGTGTGELFF. CDR3 in DNA: TGTGCCAGCAGCCCCGGGACAGGTACCGGGGAGCTGTTTTTT.

This rearrangement joins TRBV10-3 to TRBJ2-7; D tentatively fits TRBD1 or TRBD2 (5 bases each). The V gene's germline CDR1 is ENHRY and CDR2 SYGVKD. The CDR3 is 14 amino acids. Trimming took 4 bases from V and 7 from J, leaving 17 bases between them. Here the CDR3 reads CAISGSGAQKEQYV. In DNA form, the CDR3 reads TGTGCCATCAGTGGTTCCGGGGCGCAAAAAGAGCAGTACGTC.

In nucleotides, the CDR3 is TGTGCCAGCAGCGTAGACGGTCGAGTATACGAGCAGTACTTC. It encodes CASSVDGRVYEQYF. The gene calls are TRBV9 and TRBJ2-7; no clear D gene. The germline V gene encodes CDR1 SGDLS and CDR2 YYNGEE. V was pared by 0 bases and J by 4 bases, with 11 bases between. The CDR3 extends over 14 amino acids.

The rearrangement links TRBV7-3 to TRBJ2-5; D unclear. The CDR3 loop spans 13 amino acids. The ends were cut back, 5 bases at V and 2 bases at J, with 9 bases in the middle. Germline assignment: CDR1 SGHTA and CDR2 FQGTGA. This CDR3 reads CASSTAAQETQYF. DNA of the CDR3: TGTGCCAGCAGCACGGCTGCTCAAGAGACCCAGTACTTC.

This sequence joins TRBV10-1 and TRBJ2-1; 8 bases fit TRBD1. The CDR3 spans 15 residues. From germline, CDR1 is WNHNN and CDR2 SYGVQD (reference sequence). The ends lost 3 bases at V and 2 bases at J; junction bases unmatched: 3. The CDR3 loop is CASSEDRGTYNEQFF. CDR3 DNA sequence: TGCGCCAGCAGTGAAGACAGGGGAACCTACAATGAGCAGTTCTTC.

This chain uses TRBV27 with TRBJ1-1, with 9 bases identical to TRBD1. J lost 4 bases, V lost 2 bases, and 2 bases had no gene match. This CDR3 spans 14 amino acids. From germline, CDR1 is MNHEY and CDR2 SMNVEV (reference sequence). The CDR3 bases are TGTGCCAGCAGTTTAGGACAGGGGAGCACTGAAGCTTTCTTT. Translated, it gives CASSLGQGSTEAFF.

The chain couples TRBV19 to TRBJ1-3; TRBD1 is a possible D gene (6 bases). V was cut by 7 bases and J by 3 bases, with 13 bases left in between. The CDR3 length is 14 residues. CDR1 and CDR2 from the germline V gene are LNHDA and SQIVND (reference sequence). The CDR3 spells CASTTTGVGNTIYF. The CDR3 region has the DNA TGTGCCAGTACCACGACAGGTGTTGGAAACACCATATATTTT.

The genes are TRBV3-1 (or the pseudogene TRBV3-2) and TRBJ2-1; a possible D gene is TRBD1 (6 bases). V dropped 4 bases and J dropped 8 bases, with 12 bases sitting between them. Germline values: CDR1 LGHDT, CDR2 YNNKEL (reference sequence). The CDR3 contains 13 residues. CDR3 nucleotide sequence: TGTGCCAGCAGCCTACAGGGAATTCATGAGCAGTTCTTC. Translated: CASSLQGIHEQFF.

This clone was detected once. This chain connects TRBV6-4 to TRBJ2-7; 11 bases fit TRBD1. Germline assignment: CDR1 MRHNA and CDR2 SNTAGT. The CDR3 has 14 amino acids. The ends lost 5 bases at V and 5 bases at J; junction bases unmatched: 5. The CDR3 sequence is CASSRDRGTHEQYV. In DNA form, the CDR3 reads TGTGCCAGCAGTCGGGACAGGGGGACCCACGAGCAGTACGTC.

The gene calls are TRBV5-6 and TRBJ1-2; tentatively, D is TRBD1 (5 bases). The CDR3 consists of 14 residues. The germline gives CDR1 SGHDT, CDR2 YYEEEE. Trimming removed 4 bases at V and 3 bases at J, with 13 bases between. CDR3 loop: CASSPLDSDYGYTF. Here the CDR3 DNA reads TGTGCCAGCAGCCCCTTAGACAGTGACTATGGCTACACCTTC.

The chain carries TRBV7-2 and TRBJ2-5; TRBD2 aligns across 8 bases. Unmatched junction bases numbered 12, after V lost 4 bases and J lost 8 bases. The CDR3 sequence is 15 residues long. Germline-derived CDR1 and CDR2 are SGHTA and FQGNSA. The CDR3 loop reads CASSSLPDGGETQYF. The CDR3 coding sequence is TGTGCCAGCAGCTCCCTGCCCGACGGGGGGGAAACCCAGTACTTC. Full variable domain (outside the CDR3, taken from reference TRBV7-2 and TRBJ2-5): GAGVSQSPSNKVTEKGKDVELRCDPISGHTALYWYRQSLGQGLEFLIYFQGNSAPDKSGLPSDRFSAERTGGSVSTLTIQRTQQEDSAVYLCASSSLPDGGETQYFGPGTRLLVL.